The entry that follows covers one TCR beta chain sequence. This sample is drawn from a study of CD8 T cells in Susac syndrome. Trimming left V 1 base short and J 0 bases short, with 7 bases between. CDR3 length equals 16 residues. The germline V gene has CDR1 SEHNR and CDR2 FQNEAQ (reference sequence). Random-hexamer reverse transcription was applied to roughly 0.5 to 1 ug RNA. TCRdb analysed the immunoSEQ multiplex PCR reads with MiXCR anew, one entry per CDR3 protein. The table lists 200,000 to 250,000 distinct CDR3 sequences, more than 85% of them singletons. V and J are TRBV7-9 and TRBJ2-6, with D possibly TRBD2 on 5 matching bases. The sequence was obtained from a human donor with multiple sclerosis. Specimen: CD4+ T cells from PBMCs. Here the CDR3 DNA reads TGTGCCAGCAGCTTAGTCCGGGACTCTGGGGCCAACGTCCTGACTTTC. Its protein is CASSLVRDSGANVLTF.